The clone carrying this T cell receptor (beta chain) showed up just a few times. The antigen remains unidentified. The data originate from a study of blood T cells in healthy people across ages. About the study: Template switching caught about one barcoded beta molecule for each two T cells.

Per individual sample, total RNA of at least 5 micrograms was extracted. The CDR3 is made up of 13 amino acids. Trimming took 5 bases from V and 4 from J, leaving 11 bases between them. Per the germline V gene, CDR1 is SEHNR and CDR2 is FQNEAQ (reference sequence). Study observations and caveats: Diversity of TCR beta per million T cells declined in a roughly linear way with age.

Alongside a J-beta primer mix, a sample-barcoded 5' primer served in a second PCR lasting roughly 6 to 11 cycles. Template switching added a 12-random-nucleotide identifier to every cDNA molecule. TCRdb re-called the 5' RACE reads through MiXCR, storing one row per CDR3 protein. The sample consists of about 1.5 million distinct CDR3 sequences, 35% to 45% of them appearing once. Sample: blood. This TCR was recovered from a woman under 30 in good health. The chain is built from TRBV7-9 and TRBJ1-1, with D possibly matching TRBD1 (6 bases). The CDR3 DNA reads TGTGCCAGCAGCACCCTGACAGGCACTGAAGCTTTCTTT. Translation gives CASSTLTGTEAFF. The full variable domain, its missing parts supplied by reference TRBV7-9 and TRBJ1-1, is DTGVSQNPRHKITKRGQNVTFRCDPISEHNRLYWYRQTLGQGPEFLTYFQNEAQLEKSRLLSDRFSAERPKGSFSTLEIQRTEQGDSAMYLCASSTLTGTEAFFGQGTRLTVV.